These 15 T cell receptor beta chains came from one sample sequenced in a study of T cell responses to AZD1222 COVID-19 vaccine. Libraries were prepared by immunoSEQ multiplex PCR; TCRdb keeps only in-frame clonotypes and omits some of them. The repertoire holds around 150,000 clones, with 75% to 95% as singletons. Sample: peripheral blood, taken 28 days after the second AZD1222 dose. The receptors were sampled from an adult who received the AZD1222 COVID-19 vaccine.

The V and J genes are TRBV25-1 and TRBJ1-2; D ambiguous. Germline lookup yields CDR1 MGHDK and CDR2 SYGVNS. V lost 6 bases to trimming and J lost 1 base, with 12 bases between them. The CDR3 sequence is 14 residues long. CDR3 sequence: CASRETANNYGYTF. CDR3 in DNA: TGTGCCAGCAGAGAAACAGCAAATAACTATGGCTACACCTTC.

V is TRBV5-6 and J is TRBJ1-2, with 10 positions matching TRBD1. Germline V lookup: CDR1 SGHDT, CDR2 YYEEEE. This CDR3 region has 15 residues. Losses at the gene ends were 5 bases for V and 4 bases for J; bases not matched to a gene: 8. The CDR3 nucleotides are TGTGCCAGCAGTAGAAGGGACAGGGGAGTCTATGGCTACACCTTC. Translation gives CASSRRDRGVYGYTF.

The J gene is TRBJ2-3, the V gene TRBV27, with D possibly being TRBD1 (6 bases). V shed 6 bases and J shed 2 bases, with 18 bases lying between them. The CDR3 has 16 amino acids. Germline loops: CDR1 MNHEY, CDR2 SMNVEV (reference sequence). CDR3 coding DNA: TGTGCCAGCAGCATACAGGGTCGGGCACACACAGATACGCAGTATTTT. It encodes CASSIQGRAHTDTQYF.

The chain combines TRBV19 with TRBJ2-1, with 7 positions matching TRBD2. V shed 1 base, J shed 2 bases, and the junction held 2 bases outside the gene matches. The CDR3 is made up of 15 amino acids. Germline loops: CDR1 LNHDA, CDR2 SQIVND (reference sequence). The chain's CDR3 is CASSIALAAYNEQFF. CDR3 in DNA: TGTGCCAGTAGTATAGCGCTAGCGGCCTACAATGAGCAGTTCTTC. Using reference TRBV19 and TRBJ2-1 for the parts outside the CDR3, the full variable domain is DGGITQSPKYLFRKEGQNVTLSCEQNLNHDAMYWYRQDPGQGLRLIYYSQIVNDFQKGDIAEGYSVSREKKESFPLTVTSAQKNPTAFYLCASSIALAAYNEQFFGPGTRLTVL.

The CDR3 is CASSKRPGRPYQPQHF. Written as DNA, the CDR3 is TGTGCCAGCAGCAAACGACCAGGGCGCCCTTATCAGCCCCAGCATTTT. This sequence joins TRBV21-1 and TRBJ1-5; TRBD1 is taken as the D call from the table, unchecked against the DNA. TRBV21-1 is given as a pseudogene. This CDR3 region has 16 residues.

The J gene is TRBJ2-2, the V gene TRBV12-5; 12 positions agree with TRBD2. Unmatched junction bases numbered 8, after V lost 2 bases and J lost 4 bases. Per germline, CDR1 LGHNT and CDR2 FRNRAP. The CDR3 extends over 18 amino acids. CDR3 in amino acids: CASGLRHSTSGSTGELFF. The DNA of the CDR3 is TGTGCTAGTGGTTTGCGGCACTCGACTAGCGGGAGCACCGGGGAGCTGTTTTTT.

This rearrangement joins TRBV19 to TRBJ1-2; no reliable D call. The CDR3 totals 13 residues. Germline V CDR1 and CDR2: LNHDA, SQIVND (reference sequence). Trimming removed 5 bases at V and 7 bases at J, with 14 bases between. The CDR3 here is CASSPRISGGYTF. As DNA, the CDR3 is TGTGCCAGTAGTCCAAGGATTAGCGGTGGCTACACCTTC.

This clone was recorded only once. The chain has TRBV9 and TRBJ1-3, with D unclear. From germline, CDR1 is SGDLS and CDR2 YYNGEE. The CDR3 totals 15 residues. Trimming left V 0 bases short and J 0 bases short, with 7 bases between. In nucleotides, the CDR3 is TGTGCCAGCAGCGTAGACGGCCTCTCTGGAAACACCATATATTTT. Its translation is CASSVDGLSGNTIYF. The whole variable domain, remainder taken from reference TRBV9 and TRBJ1-3, is DSGVTQTPKHLITATGQRVTLRCSPRSGDLSVYWYQQSLDQGLQFLIQYYNGEERAKGNILERFSAQQFPDLHSELNLSSLELGDSALYFCASSVDGLSGNTIYFGEGSWLTVV.

The chain employs TRBV7-9 and TRBJ1-6, with D perhaps matching TRBD1 (5 bases). This CDR3 has 17 residues. Germline CDR1 is SEHNR and CDR2 is FQNEAQ (reference sequence). Trimming removed 5 bases from V and 7 bases from J, with 21 bases in between. CDR3 protein: CASSASGTWGGNSPLHF. Written as DNA, the CDR3 is TGTGCCAGCAGCGCCTCCGGGACCTGGGGCGGAAATTCACCCCTCCACTTT.

About this clone: Within the sample, other DNA sequences also encode this same CDR3. The V call is TRBV6-5, the J call TRBJ1-1, with a possible D match to TRBD1 (5 bases). Germline CDR1 and CDR2: MNHEY and SVGAGI. V was shortened by 0 bases and J by 4 bases, with 6 bases between the two germline ends. The CDR3 covers 13 residues. CDR3 amino acids: CASSYSGGTEAFF. The CDR3 coding sequence is TGTGCCAGCAGTTACTCGGGGGGCACTGAAGCTTTCTTT.

DNA of the CDR3: TGTGCCAGCAGCCAAAGATGGAGGGACACTGAAGCTTTCTTT. Protein sequence: CASSQRWRDTEAFF. The V and J genes are TRBV3-1 (or the pseudogene TRBV3-2) and TRBJ1-1; D gene ambiguous. Germline values: CDR1 LGHDT, CDR2 YNNKEL (reference sequence). V was cut by 2 bases and J by 3 bases, with 10 bases left in between. This CDR3 spans 14 amino acids.

CDR3: CASRRRVETQYF. The CDR3 DNA sequence: TGCGCCAGCCGCAGACGTGTGGAGACCCAGTACTTC. The chain uses TRBV10-2 and TRBJ2-5; no firm D call. The CDR3 has 12 amino acids. V was shortened by 8 bases and J by 5 bases, with 12 bases between the two germline ends. The germline V gene encodes CDR1 WSHSY and CDR2 SAAADI.

The chain joins TRBV19 to TRBJ1-1; 9 nucleotides line up with TRBD1. This CDR3 is built from 13 residues. J was trimmed by 7 bases and V by 6 bases; bases with no gene match: 6. The germline CDR1 and CDR2 sequences are LNHDA and SQIVND (reference sequence). The chain's CDR3 is CASRKGQGFEAFF. The CDR3, as DNA: TGTGCCAGTAGAAAAGGACAGGGGTTTGAAGCTTTCTTT. The full variable domain, rest sourced from reference TRBV19 and TRBJ1-1, is DGGITQSPKYLFRKEGQNVTLSCEQNLNHDAMYWYRQDPGQGLRLIYYSQIVNDFQKGDIAEGYSVSREKKESFPLTVTSAQKNPTAFYLCASRKGQGFEAFFGQGTRLTVV.

V is TRBV25-1 and J is TRBJ1-2; the D gene is possibly TRBD1 (5 bases). The CDR3 loop spans 14 amino acids. V was cut by 8 bases and J by 2 bases, with 15 bases left in between. In germline, CDR1 is MGHDK, CDR2 SYGVNS. In nucleotides, the CDR3 is TGTGCCAGCGGAAAAACCGGGACCAACTATGGCTACACCTTC. Protein: CASGKTGTNYGYTF.

The V and J genes are TRBV12-5 and TRBJ2-3, with D perhaps matching TRBD2 (7 bases). Germline V gives CDR1 LGHNT, CDR2 FRNRAP. Trimming left V 5 bases short and J 4 bases short, with 10 bases between. This CDR3 region has 13 residues. For the CDR3, the DNA is TGTGCTAGTGGTCGGGGGGCGGCAGATACGCAGTATTTT. Residues: CASGRGAADTQYF.